This T cell receptor beta chain was retrieved from a study of blood T cell repertoires in COVID-19. The wider study: Samples of COVID-19 (acute and convalescent) were obtained from the United States, Italy and Spain. PBMCs, B-cell-depleted T cells, or T cells provided the cDNA or gDNA that made up the material.

The ends were cut back, 1 base at V and 3 bases at J, with 19 bases in the middle. The CDR3 totals 17 residues. Germline values: CDR1 LNHNV, CDR2 YYDKDF (reference sequence). As processed by the authors: Reference gene primer amplification in the assay estimated nucleated cell counts. This table comes from immunoSEQ multiplex PCR, and its TCRdb copy is limited to in-frame clones, with some not included. V and J calls plus clone size are reproduced from that table; the DNA served to infer D and trimming. This table has over 200,000 clones, approximately 90% appearing once. Assignment of participants to cohorts was predicated upon participant-reported clinical history.

Sequencing used PBMCs or T cells enriched from blood (not recorded which). The source is a man under 40 who had recovered from COVID-19. The chain combines TRBV15 with TRBJ2-7; maybe TRBD2 (6 bases). The CDR3 region is CATSRVTGTSAFYEQYF. The CDR3 DNA sequence: TGTGCCACCAGCAGAGTTACTGGGACTTCGGCCTTCTACGAGCAGTACTTC. Looking up the rest from reference TRBV15 and TRBJ2-7 gives the full variable domain: DAMVIQNPRYQVTQFGKPVTLSCSQTLNHNVMYWYQQKSSQAPKLLFHYYDKDFNNEADTPDNFQSRRPNTSFCFLDIRSPGLGDTAMYLCATSRVTGTSAFYEQYFGPGTRLTVT.